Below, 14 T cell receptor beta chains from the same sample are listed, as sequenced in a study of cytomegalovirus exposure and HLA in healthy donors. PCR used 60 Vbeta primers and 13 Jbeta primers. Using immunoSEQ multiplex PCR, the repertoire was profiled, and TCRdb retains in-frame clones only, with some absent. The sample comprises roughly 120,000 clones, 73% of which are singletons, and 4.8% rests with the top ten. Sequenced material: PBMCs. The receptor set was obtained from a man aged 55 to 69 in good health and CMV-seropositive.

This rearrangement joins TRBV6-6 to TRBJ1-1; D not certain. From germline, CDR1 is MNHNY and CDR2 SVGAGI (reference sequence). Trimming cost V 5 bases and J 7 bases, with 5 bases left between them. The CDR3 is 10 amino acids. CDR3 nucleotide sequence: TGTGCCAGCAGTGCGAATGAAGCTTTCTTT. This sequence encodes CASSANEAFF.

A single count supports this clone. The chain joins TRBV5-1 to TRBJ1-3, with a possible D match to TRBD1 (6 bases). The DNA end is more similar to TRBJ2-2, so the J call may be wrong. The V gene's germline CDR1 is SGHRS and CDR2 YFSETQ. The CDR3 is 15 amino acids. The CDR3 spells CASSSTGSNTGELFF. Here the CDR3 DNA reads TGCGCCAGCAGCTCGACAGGTTCGAACACCGGGGAGCTGTTTTTT.

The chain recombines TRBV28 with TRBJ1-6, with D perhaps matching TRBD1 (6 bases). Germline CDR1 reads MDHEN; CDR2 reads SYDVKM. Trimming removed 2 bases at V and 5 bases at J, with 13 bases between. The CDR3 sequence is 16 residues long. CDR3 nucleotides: TGTGCCAGCAGTTTAGTGGTGGGGGCTGATAATTCACCCCTCCACTTT. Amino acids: CASSLVVGADNSPLHF.

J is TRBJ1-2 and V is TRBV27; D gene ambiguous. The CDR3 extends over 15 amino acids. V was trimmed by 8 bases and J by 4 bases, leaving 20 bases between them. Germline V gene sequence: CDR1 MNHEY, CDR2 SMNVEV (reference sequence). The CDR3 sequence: CASGPITVGGYGYTF. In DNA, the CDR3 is TGTGCCAGCGGCCCAATAACCGTTGGAGGCTATGGCTACACCTTC.

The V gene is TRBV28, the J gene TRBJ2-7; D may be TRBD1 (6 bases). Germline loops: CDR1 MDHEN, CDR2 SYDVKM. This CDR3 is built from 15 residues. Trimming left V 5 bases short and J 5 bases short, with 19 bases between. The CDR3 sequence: CASSPSSQGFHEQYF. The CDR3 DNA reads TGTGCCAGCAGTCCATCCTCACAGGGTTTCCACGAGCAGTACTTC.

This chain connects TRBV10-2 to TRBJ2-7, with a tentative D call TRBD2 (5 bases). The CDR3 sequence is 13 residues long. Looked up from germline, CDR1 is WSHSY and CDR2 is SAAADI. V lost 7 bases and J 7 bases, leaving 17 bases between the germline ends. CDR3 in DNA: TGCGCCAGCACCGATCCAAACCGGGGAGAGCAGTACTTC. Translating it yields CASTDPNRGEQYF.

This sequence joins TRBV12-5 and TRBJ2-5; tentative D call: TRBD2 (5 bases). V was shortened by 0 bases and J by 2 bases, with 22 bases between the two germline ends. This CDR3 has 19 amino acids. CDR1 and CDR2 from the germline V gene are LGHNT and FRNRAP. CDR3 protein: CASGLVPRAGILRQETQYF. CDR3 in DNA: TGTGCTAGTGGTTTGGTACCCCGCGCCGGGATCCTCAGACAAGAGACCCAGTACTTC.

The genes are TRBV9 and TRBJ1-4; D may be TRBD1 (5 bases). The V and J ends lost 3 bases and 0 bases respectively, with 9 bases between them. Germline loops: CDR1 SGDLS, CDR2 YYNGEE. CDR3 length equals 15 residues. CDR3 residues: CASSARDTTNEKLFF. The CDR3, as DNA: TGTGCCAGCAGCGCCAGGGATACAACTAATGAAAAACTGTTTTTT. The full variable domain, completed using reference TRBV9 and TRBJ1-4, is DSGVTQTPKHLITATGQRVTLRCSPRSGDLSVYWYQQSLDQGLQFLIQYYNGEERAKGNILERFSAQQFPDLHSELNLSSLELGDSALYFCASSARDTTNEKLFFGSGTQLSVL.

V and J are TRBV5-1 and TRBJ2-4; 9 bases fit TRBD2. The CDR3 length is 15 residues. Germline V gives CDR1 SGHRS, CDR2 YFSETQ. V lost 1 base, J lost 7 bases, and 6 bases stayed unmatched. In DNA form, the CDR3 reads TGCGCCAGCAGCTTGCTGGCGGGAGGGGGGAACATTCAGTACTTC. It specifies CASSLLAGGGNIQYF.

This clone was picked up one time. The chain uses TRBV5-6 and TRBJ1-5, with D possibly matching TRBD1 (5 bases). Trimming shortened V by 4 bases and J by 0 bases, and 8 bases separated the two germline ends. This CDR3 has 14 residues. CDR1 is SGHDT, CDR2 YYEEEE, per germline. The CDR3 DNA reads TGTGCCAGCAGCGCGGGGCTTAGCAATCAGCCCCAGCATTTT. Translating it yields CASSAGLSNQPQHF.

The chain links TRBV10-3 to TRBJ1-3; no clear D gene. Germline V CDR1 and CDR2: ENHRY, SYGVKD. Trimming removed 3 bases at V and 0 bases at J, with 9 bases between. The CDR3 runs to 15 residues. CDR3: CAISEPRSSGNTIYF. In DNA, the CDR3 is TGTGCCATCAGTGAACCCAGGTCCTCTGGAAACACCATATATTTT.

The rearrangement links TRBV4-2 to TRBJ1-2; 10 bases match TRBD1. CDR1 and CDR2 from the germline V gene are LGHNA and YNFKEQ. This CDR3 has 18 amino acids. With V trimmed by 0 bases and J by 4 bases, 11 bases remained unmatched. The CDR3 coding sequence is TGTGCCAGCAGCCAAGAGGGGGGACTCCGGGACAGGGGCTATGGCTACACCTTC. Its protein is CASSQEGGLRDRGYGYTF.

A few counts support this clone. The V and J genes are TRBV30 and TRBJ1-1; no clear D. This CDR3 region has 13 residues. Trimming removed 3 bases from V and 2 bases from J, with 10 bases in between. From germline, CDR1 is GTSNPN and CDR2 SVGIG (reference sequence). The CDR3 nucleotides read TGTGCCTGGAGCCTCCGGTATAACACTGAAGCTTTCTTT. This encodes CAWSLRYNTEAFF. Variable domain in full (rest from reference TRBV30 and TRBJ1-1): SQTIHQWPATLVQPVGSPLSLECTVEGTSNPNLYWYRQAAGRGLQLLFYSVGIGQISSEVPQNLSASRPQDRQFILSSKKLLLSDSGFYLCAWSLRYNTEAFFGQGTRLTVV.

The CDR3 reads CAPAWISGQGPLSNQPQHF. Written as DNA, the CDR3 is TGTGCCCCAGCTTGGATTTCGGGACAGGGTCCTTTAAGCAATCAGCCCCAGCATTTT. The J gene is TRBJ1-5, the V gene TRBV7-2; TRBD1 agrees at 9 bases. V lost 11 bases to trimming and J lost 1 base; unmatched junction nucleotides: 21. The CDR3 sequence is 19 residues long. Germline CDR1 is SGHTA and CDR2 is FQGNSA.